Following are 2 T cell receptor beta chains from one sample sequenced in a study of T cell repertoires in cytomegalovirus infection. TCRdb reprocessed the reads via MiXCR and lists one record per CDR3 protein. The top ten clones hold 48% of a sample with fewer than 650,000 distinct CDR3 sequences, roughly 42% of them seen once. Their antigen targets remain unknown. Sequenced material: cultured PBMCs, taken from culture after CMV antigen stimulation. Receptors were obtained from a human donor in good health (CMV status not recorded). Some clones in this sample may be carry-over from other donors' samples.

The rearrangement links TRBV5-1 to TRBJ1-3; D possibly corresponds to TRBD1 (5 bases). The V end lost 3 bases, the J end lost 0 bases, and 7 bases lay between the germline ends. CDR1 is SGHRS, CDR2 YFSETQ, per germline. The CDR3 extends over 14 amino acids. CDR3 DNA sequence: TGCGCCAGCAGCTACGACAGCTCTGGAAACACCATATATTTT. Protein sequence: CASSYDSSGNTIYF.

This clonotype showed up many times. The rearrangement links TRBV7-2 to TRBJ2-1; D is ambiguous. CDR1 and CDR2 (germline): SGHTA, FQGNSA. This CDR3 region has 13 residues. Trimming removed 3 bases at V and 6 bases at J, with 9 bases between. CDR3 bases: TGTGCCAGCAGCTTCACCCGCGCCAATGAGCAGTTCTTC. Translating gives CASSFTRANEQFF.